The 9 T cell receptor beta chains below were found in one sample sequenced in a study of blood T cell repertoires in COVID-19. Sequencing was performed with immunoSEQ multiplex PCR; in TCRdb, only in-frame clones are kept and a portion is missing. Altogether about 310,000 clones are present, about 91% being singletons, with the ten largest covering approximately 9%. The material sequenced was PBMCs or T cells enriched from blood (not recorded which). The receptors were sampled from a young woman who had recovered from COVID-19.

The chain carries TRBV27 and TRBJ2-2; D gene ambiguous. CDR3 length: 16 amino acids. V lost 0 bases to trimming and J lost 4 bases, with 12 bases between them. Germline loops: CDR1 MNHEY, CDR2 SMNVEV (reference sequence). CDR3 region: CASSLSPGSGTGELFF. In DNA form, the CDR3 reads TGTGCCAGCAGTTTATCACCCGGGTCGGGCACCGGGGAGCTGTTTTTT.

As for this clone: Other DNA variants within this sample encode the same CDR3. V gene TRBV4-3 combines with J gene TRBJ2-3, with no clear D. The CDR3 covers 15 residues. The ends were cut back, 0 bases at V and 2 bases at J, with 9 bases in the middle. The germline gives CDR1 LGHNA, CDR2 YSLEER. CDR3 loop: CASSQDSGDTDTQYF. The CDR3 coding sequence is TGCGCCAGCAGCCAAGATAGTGGTGACACAGATACGCAGTATTTT.

This clone was detected only once. DNA of the CDR3: TGTGCCAGCGTCTCTCCGGGACAGGAGATCAATCAGCCCCAGCATTTT. This codes for CASVSPGQEINQPQHF. The genes are TRBV28 and TRBJ1-5; 8 positions agree with TRBD1. This CDR3 spans 16 amino acids. The junction had 12 bases not matched to a gene; V was cut back by 8 bases and J by 3 bases. Germline V gene data show CDR1 as MDHEN and CDR2 as SYDVKM. Full variable domain (missing parts from reference TRBV28 and TRBJ1-5): DVKVTQSSRYLVKRTGEKVFLECVQDMDHENMFWYRQDPGLGLRLIYFSYDVKMKEKGDIPEGYSVSREKKERFSLILESASTNQTSMYLCASVSPGQEINQPQHFGDGTRLSIL.

The rearrangement joins TRBV14 to TRBJ1-2; D is unclear. Germline values: CDR1 SGHDN, CDR2 FVKESK. The CDR3 has 14 amino acids. V was shortened by 0 bases and J by 4 bases, with 9 bases between the two germline ends. The CDR3 bases are TGTGCCAGCAGCCAAGACCGAGCTCCCTATGGCTACACCTTC. This encodes CASSQDRAPYGYTF.

V gene TRBV19 combines with J gene TRBJ1-1; no reliable D call. Germline assignment: CDR1 LNHDA and CDR2 SQIVND (reference sequence). V was trimmed by 5 bases and J by 4 bases, leaving 17 bases between them. The length of the CDR3 is 15 residues. The CDR3 region is CASSPRLLGGTEAFF. For the CDR3, the DNA is TGTGCCAGTAGTCCTCGCCTCCTAGGAGGCACTGAAGCTTTCTTT.

The chain links TRBV11-3 to TRBJ2-2; 13 bases map to TRBD2. Germline CDR1 SGHNT, CDR2 YENEEA. The CDR3 sequence is 16 residues long. V lost 1 base, J lost 7 bases, and 3 bases stayed unmatched. The DNA of the CDR3 is TGTGCCAGCAGCTTAGGGGGACTAGCGGGGATCGGGGAGCTGTTTTTT. This codes for CASSLGGLAGIGELFF.

The chain combines TRBV27 with TRBJ1-4; no reliable D call. The germline CDR1 and CDR2 sequences are MNHEY and SMNVEV (reference sequence). This CDR3 contains 14 residues. With 5 bases removed from V and 5 bases from J, the gap between germline ends came to 12 bases. The CDR3 nucleotides are TGTGCCAGCAGTGCCTACCCTGTCAATGAAAAACTGTTTTTT. The encoded protein is CASSAYPVNEKLFF.

The chain carries TRBV7-8 and TRBJ1-5; a possible D gene is TRBD1 (6 bases). The germline gives CDR1 SGHVS, CDR2 FQNEAQ. The CDR3 runs 17 residues. V lost 5 bases, J lost 11 bases, and 28 bases lay in between. The CDR3 region is CASSPKLVGHTLIAQHF. CDR3 nucleotide sequence: TGTGCCAGCAGCCCTAAATTGGTGGGACACACTTTAATAGCCCAGCATTTT.

This rearrangement joins TRBV5-6 to TRBJ2-4; 7 positions agree with TRBD1. This CDR3 is 15 amino acids long. Germline V CDR1 and CDR2: SGHDT, YYEEEE. The ends lost 4 bases at V and 7 bases at J; junction bases unmatched: 11. CDR3 sequence: CASSENGQVKNIQYF. In nucleotides, the CDR3 is TGTGCCAGCAGCGAAAATGGACAGGTGAAGAACATTCAGTACTTC.